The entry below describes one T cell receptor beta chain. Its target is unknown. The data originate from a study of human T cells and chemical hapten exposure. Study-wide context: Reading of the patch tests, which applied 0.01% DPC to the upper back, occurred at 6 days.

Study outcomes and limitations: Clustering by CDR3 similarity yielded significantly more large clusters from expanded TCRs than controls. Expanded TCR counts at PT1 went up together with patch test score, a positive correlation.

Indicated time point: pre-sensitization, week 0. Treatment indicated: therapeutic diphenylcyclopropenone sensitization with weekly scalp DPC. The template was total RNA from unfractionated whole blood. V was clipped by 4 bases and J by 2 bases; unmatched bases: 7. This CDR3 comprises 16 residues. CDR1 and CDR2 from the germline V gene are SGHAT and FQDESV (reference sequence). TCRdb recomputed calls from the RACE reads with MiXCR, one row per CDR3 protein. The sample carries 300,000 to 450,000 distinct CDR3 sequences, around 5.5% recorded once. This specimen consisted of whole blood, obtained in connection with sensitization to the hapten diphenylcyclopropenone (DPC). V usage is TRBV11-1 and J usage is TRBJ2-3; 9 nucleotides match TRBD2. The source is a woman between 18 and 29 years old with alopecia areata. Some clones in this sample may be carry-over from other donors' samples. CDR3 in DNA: TGTGCCAGCAGCTACTACGGCGGGGGGGCCACAGATACGCAGTATTTT. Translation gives CASSYYGGGATDTQYF.